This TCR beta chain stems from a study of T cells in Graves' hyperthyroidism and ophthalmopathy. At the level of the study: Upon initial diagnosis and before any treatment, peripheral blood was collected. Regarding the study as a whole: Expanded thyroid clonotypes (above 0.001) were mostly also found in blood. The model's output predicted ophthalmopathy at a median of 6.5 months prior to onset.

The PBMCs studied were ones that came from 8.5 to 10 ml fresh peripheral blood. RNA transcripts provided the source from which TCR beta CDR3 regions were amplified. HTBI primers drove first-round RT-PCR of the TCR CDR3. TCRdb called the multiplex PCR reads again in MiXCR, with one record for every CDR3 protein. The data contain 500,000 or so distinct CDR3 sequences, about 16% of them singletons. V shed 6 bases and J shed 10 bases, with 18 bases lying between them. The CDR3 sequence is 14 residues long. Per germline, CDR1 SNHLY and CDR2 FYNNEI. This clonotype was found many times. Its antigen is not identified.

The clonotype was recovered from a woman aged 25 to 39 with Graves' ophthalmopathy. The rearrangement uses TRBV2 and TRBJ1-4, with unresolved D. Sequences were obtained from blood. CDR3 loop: CASRYRSPEVKLFF. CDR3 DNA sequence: TGTGCCAGCAGGTACAGATCCCCTGAGGTAAAACTGTTTTTT.